Shown below are 23 T cell receptor beta chains from a single sample sequenced in a study of blood T cell repertoires in COVID-19. Data came from immunoSEQ multiplex PCR; TCRdb stores just in-frame clones and leaves some out. The sample contains about 140,000 clones, approximately 85% of which appear only once. Specimen: PBMCs or T cells enriched from blood (not recorded which). The receptors were gathered from a woman between 45 and 65 years old with acute COVID-19.

The rearrangement uses TRBV24-1 and TRBJ1-1; 8 nucleotides match TRBD1. Germline CDR1 KGHDR, CDR2 SFDVKD. Losses at the gene ends were 2 bases for V and 11 bases for J; bases not matched to a gene: 12. The CDR3 is made up of 15 amino acids. The CDR3 nucleotides are TGTGCCACCAGTGATTCTCAGGACAGGGTTCGGCGGGCTTTCTTT. Its protein product is CATSDSQDRVRRAFF.

The chain recombines TRBV6-1 with TRBJ2-1; 7 nucleotides match TRBD2. V trimming: 2 bases; J trimming: 12 bases; junction bases outside the gene matches: 13. CDR3 length: 15 amino acids. The V gene's germline CDR1 is MNHNS and CDR2 SASEGT. The CDR3 DNA reads TGTGCCAGCAGTGAAAGGACTAGTGCCTCCTTTGGGCAGTTCTTC. Its translation is CASSERTSASFGQFF.

This rearrangement joins TRBV5-6 to TRBJ2-1; a possible D gene is TRBD2 (5 bases). Germline assignment: CDR1 SGHDT and CDR2 YYEEEE. The CDR3 contains 15 residues. The ends were cut back, 0 bases at V and 5 bases at J, with 12 bases in the middle. The DNA for the CDR3 is TGTGCCAGCAGCTTGGCCGGGGTTAGAAACAATGAGCAGTTCTTC. Protein product: CASSLAGVRNNEQFF.

V and J are TRBV12-3 or TRBV12-4 and TRBJ2-7, with D perhaps TRBD2 (5 bases). The CDR3 consists of 13 residues. V lost 1 base and J lost 6, with 10 bases in between. CDR3: CASSLGRAVEQYF. CDR3 nucleotide sequence: TGTGCCAGCAGTTTAGGTCGAGCGGTCGAGCAGTACTTC.

Only a few counts were recorded for this clone. This chain links TRBV24-1 with TRBJ1-2; 8 bases map to TRBD1. V was pared by 3 bases and J by 8 bases, with 7 bases of the junction left unmatched. CDR3 length: 14 amino acids. CDR1 and CDR2 from the germline V gene are KGHDR and SFDVKD. As DNA, the CDR3 is TGTGCCACCAGTGATCCCGGGACAGGAGGGGGCTACACCTTC. Translating gives CATSDPGTGGGYTF.

This clone was counted a few times. The chain joins TRBV29-1 to TRBJ2-2; D gene unclear. Germline V CDR1 and CDR2: SQVTM, ANQGSEA. The CDR3 length is 11 residues. Trimming cost V 5 bases and J 5 bases, with 6 bases left between them. DNA of the CDR3: TGCAGCGTTATGACAACCGGGGAGCTGTTTTTT. Its translation is CSVMTTGELFF.

This clone has only a few counts. V gene TRBV5-6 combines with J gene TRBJ2-3; maybe TRBD2 (7 bases). With 2 bases removed from V and 2 bases from J, the gap between germline ends came to 12 bases. This CDR3 has 15 amino acids. Germline-derived CDR1 and CDR2 are SGHDT and YYEEEE. CDR3 sequence: CASSFGGQITDTQYF. CDR3 nucleotide sequence: TGTGCCAGCAGCTTCGGGGGGCAAATCACAGATACGCAGTATTTT.

The chain is built from TRBV7-2 and TRBJ2-5; D gene uncertain. CDR3 length: 14 residues. Trimming stripped 0 bases from V and 4 bases from J, with 9 bases between. CDR1 is SGHTA and CDR2 is FQGNSA in the germline V gene. Written as DNA, the CDR3 is TGTGCCAGCAGCTTAGCTTTGCGCACAGAGACCCAGTACTTC. It specifies CASSLALRTETQYF.

J is TRBJ2-3 and V is TRBV19; 8 bases agree with TRBD2. V gave up 0 bases and J gave up 0 bases; unmatched junction bases: 11. CDR1 and CDR2 from the germline V gene are LNHDA and SQIVND (reference sequence). The CDR3 runs to 19 residues. The CDR3 protein is CASSIDLSSLAASTDTQYF. The DNA for the CDR3 is TGTGCCAGTAGTATAGATCTCTCCTCACTAGCGGCTAGCACAGATACGCAGTATTTT.

The J gene is TRBJ1-1, the V gene TRBV29-1; D gene uncertain. Trimming stripped 6 bases from V and 6 bases from J, with 8 bases between. The germline gives CDR1 SQVTM, CDR2 ANQGSEA. The CDR3 contains 10 residues. This CDR3 reads CSVQQSEAFF. Here the CDR3 DNA reads TGCAGCGTCCAACAGTCTGAAGCTTTCTTT.

The gene calls are TRBV2 and TRBJ2-5, with D perhaps matching TRBD2 (5 bases). V lost 7 bases and J 5 bases, leaving 14 bases between the germline ends. CDR3 length equals 13 residues. CDR1 is SNHLY, CDR2 FYNNEI, per germline. The CDR3 is CASTGTWEETQYF. The CDR3 region has the DNA TGTGCCAGCACAGGAACCTGGGAGGAGACCCAGTACTTC.

This chain uses TRBV7-2 with TRBJ1-5; D is ambiguous. V was shortened by 4 bases and J by 4 bases, with 5 bases between the two germline ends. CDR3 length: 12 amino acids. Germline CDR1 SGHTA, CDR2 FQGNSA. The DNA for the CDR3 is TGTGCCAGCAGCTCCCTGAATCAGCCCCAGCATTTT. It translates to CASSSLNQPQHF.

The chain carries TRBV28 and TRBJ2-1, with 10 bases aligning to TRBD1. Trimming cost V 6 bases and J 3 bases; bases outside gene matches: 8. The CDR3 is 16 amino acids. From germline, CDR1 is MDHEN and CDR2 SYDVKM. CDR3 loop: CASSPRRDRGYNEQFF. CDR3 nucleotide sequence: TGTGCCAGCAGCCCGCGCCGGGACAGGGGCTACAATGAGCAGTTCTTC.

The J gene is TRBJ1-2, the V gene TRBV6-2 or TRBV6-3, with D possibly being TRBD1 (6 bases). Germline-derived CDR1 and CDR2 are MNHEY and SVGEGT. This CDR3 region has 17 residues. Between the trimmed V and J ends, which lost 2 bases and 8 bases, there was a span of 24 bases. The CDR3 sequence is CASSYPRGGSAHGGYTF. DNA for the CDR3: TGTGCCAGCAGTTACCCCCGGGGGGGCAGTGCCCACGGGGGCTACACCTTC.

The chain carries TRBV5-1 and TRBJ1-1, with no clear D. Germline lookup yields CDR1 SGHRS and CDR2 YFSETQ. The V end was cut by 0 bases, the J end by 3 bases, with 6 bases between. This CDR3 comprises 13 residues. Here the CDR3 reads CASSLGRDTEAFF. As DNA, the CDR3 is TGCGCCAGCAGCTTGGGGAGGGACACTGAAGCTTTCTTT. The full variable domain, completed using reference TRBV5-1 and TRBJ1-1, is KAGVTQTPRYLIKTRGQQVTLSCSPISGHRSVSWYQQTPGQGLQFLFEYFSETQRNKGNFPGRFSGRQFSNSRSEMNVSTLELGDSALYLCASSLGRDTEAFFGQGTRLTVV.

The genes are TRBV21-1 and TRBJ1-2; TRBD1 was called by the table and not checked on the DNA. TRBV21-1 is shown as a pseudogene. The CDR3 is 15 amino acids. The CDR3 coding sequence is TGTGCCAGCAGCAAAGGGGGAGAGGGGGCCTGTGGCTACACCTTC. Its translation is CASSKGGEGACGYTF.

This chain links TRBV11-3 with TRBJ2-1, with 13 positions matching TRBD2. This CDR3 has 14 amino acids. Germline CDR1 SGHNT, CDR2 YENEEA. The V and J ends lost 4 bases and 14 bases, in that order; junction bases with no gene match: 8. This CDR3 is CASSSGLAGATEFF. The CDR3 DNA reads TGTGCCAGCAGCTCCGGACTAGCGGGAGCTACGGAGTTCTTC.

This chain joins TRBV28 and TRBJ1-1, with a possible D match to TRBD1 (6 bases). The CDR3 sequence is 15 residues long. The V end was cut by 5 bases, the J end by 2 bases, with 15 bases between. Germline V gene data show CDR1 as MDHEN and CDR2 as SYDVKM. The CDR3 region has the DNA TGTGCCAGCAGTGACGACCAACAGGGCAACACTGAAGCTTTCTTT. As protein: CASSDDQQGNTEAFF. Full variable domain (remainder filled in from reference TRBV28 and TRBJ1-1): DVKVTQSSRYLVKRTGEKVFLECVQDMDHENMFWYRQDPGLGLRLIYFSYDVKMKEKGDIPEGYSVSREKKERFSLILESASTNQTSMYLCASSDDQQGNTEAFFGQGTRLTVV.

This clone was recorded only once. The chain couples TRBV7-8 to TRBJ2-7; 7 bases are a match to TRBD2. CDR3 size: 15 residues. V shed 5 bases and J 0 bases; nucleotides not matched to a gene: 7. Germline V lookup: CDR1 SGHVS, CDR2 FQNEAQ. CDR3 nucleotides: TGTGCCAGCAGCGGGGGGGAGGGGCCCTCCTACGAGCAGTACTTC. Its protein product is CASSGGEGPSYEQYF.

The chain recombines TRBV11-2 with TRBJ1-2; 8 bases line up with TRBD1. V shed 3 bases and J 6 bases; nucleotides not matched to a gene: 6. CDR1 and CDR2 (germline): SGHAT, FQNNGV. The length of the CDR3 is 14 residues. Here the CDR3 DNA reads TGTGCCAGCAGCTTTTTGCAGGGGGCTGATGGCTACACCTTC. Encoded protein: CASSFLQGADGYTF.

The V gene is TRBV19, the J gene TRBJ1-1; TRBD1 matches at 12 bases. This CDR3 is 14 amino acids long. The V gene's germline CDR1 is LNHDA and CDR2 SQIVND (reference sequence). V was clipped by 10 bases and J by 5 bases; unmatched bases: 8. The CDR3 nucleotides are TGTGCCACGGGGAAGGGACAGGGGGCTACTGAAGCTTTCTTT. This sequence encodes CATGKGQGATEAFF.

The genes are TRBV7-2 and TRBJ2-2; TRBD2 agrees at 13 bases. The V gene's germline CDR1 is SGHTA and CDR2 FQGNSA. V shed 1 base, J shed 6 bases, and the junction held 2 bases outside the gene matches. The CDR3 is 16 residues long. The CDR3 spells CASSLGTSGSAGELFF. CDR3 in DNA: TGTGCCAGCAGCTTAGGGACTAGCGGGAGTGCCGGGGAGCTGTTTTTT. The full variable domain, rest sourced from reference TRBV7-2 and TRBJ2-2, is GAGVSQSPSNKVTEKGKDVELRCDPISGHTALYWYRQSLGQGLEFLIYFQGNSAPDKSGLPSDRFSAERTGGSVSTLTIQRTQQEDSAVYLCASSLGTSGSAGELFFGEGSRLTVL.

For the CDR3, the DNA is TGTGCCAGCAGCTTAGATCTATACTCCGAGCAGTACTTC. This sequence encodes CASSLDLYSEQYF. The rearrangement uses TRBV11-2 and TRBJ2-7; D is unclear. Trimming shortened V by 0 bases and J by 6 bases, and 9 bases separated the two germline ends. The V gene's germline CDR1 is SGHAT and CDR2 FQNNGV. The CDR3 loop spans 13 amino acids.